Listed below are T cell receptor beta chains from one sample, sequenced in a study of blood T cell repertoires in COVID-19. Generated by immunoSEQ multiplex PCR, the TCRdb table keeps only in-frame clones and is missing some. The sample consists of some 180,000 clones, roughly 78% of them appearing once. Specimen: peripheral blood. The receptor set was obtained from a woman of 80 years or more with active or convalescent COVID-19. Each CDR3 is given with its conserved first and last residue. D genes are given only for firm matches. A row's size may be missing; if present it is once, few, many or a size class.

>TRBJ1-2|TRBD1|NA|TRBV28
TGTGCCAGCAGTTCCGGGACAGGCATCTATGGCTACACCTTC
CASSSGTGIYGYTF
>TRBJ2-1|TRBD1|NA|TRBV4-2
TGTGCCAGCAGCCAAGATTCGGGACAGGGGTTGTTCTTC
CASSQDSGQGLFF
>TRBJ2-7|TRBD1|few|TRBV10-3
TGTGCCAGAGTCGGACAGGGGCTTGTTTACGAGCAGTACTTC
CARVGQGLVYEQYF
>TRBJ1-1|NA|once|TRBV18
TGTGCCAGCTCACCGGAGATGAACACTGAAGCTTTCTTT
CASSPEMNTEAFF
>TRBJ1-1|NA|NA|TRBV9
TGTGCCAGCAGCGTATCCAGTGTGAACACTGAAGCTTTCTTT
CASSVSSVNTEAFF
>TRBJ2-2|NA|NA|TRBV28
TGTGCCAGCAGTCTCCACACCGGGGAGCTGTTTTTT
CASSLHTGELFF
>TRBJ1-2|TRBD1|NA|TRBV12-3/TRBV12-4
TGTGCCAGCAGTCCGGGACAGGCCTATGGCTACACCTTC
CASSPGQAYGYTF
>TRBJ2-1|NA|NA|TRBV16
TGTGCCAGCAGCCAATCCGGAGGTGAGCAGTTCTTC
CASSQSGGEQFF
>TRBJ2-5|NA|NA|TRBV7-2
TGTGCCAGCAGCTTAGCGGGGGGAGAGACCCAGTACTTC
CASSLAGGETQYF
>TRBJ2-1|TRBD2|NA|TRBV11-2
TGTGCCAGCAGCTTAGAAGCGGGGGGTACATACAATGAGCAGTTCTTC
CASSLEAGGTYNEQFF
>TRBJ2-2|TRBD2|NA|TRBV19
TGTGCCAGTAGTATAAGCAGGGAGGGCGGGGAGCTGTTTTTT
CASSISREGGELFF
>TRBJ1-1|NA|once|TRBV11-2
TGTGCCAGCAGCCAAGGCAGGGGGAACACTGAAGCTTTCTTT
CASSQGRGNTEAFF
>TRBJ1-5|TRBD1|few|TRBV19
TGTGCCAGTAACGGACCGGGACAGGGGGCTTTGGGCAATCAGCCCCAGCATTTT
CASNGPGQGALGNQPQHF